The present entry profiles one T cell receptor beta chain with its context. The sample originates from a study of blood T cell repertoires in COVID-19. Participants were aged roughly 18 to 95 years, lived in over 20 US areas, and enrolled virtually. Participant-reported clinical history was the basis for cohort assignment. In the authors' workflow: Reference gene primer amplification gave estimated nucleated cell counts. Profiled with immunoSEQ multiplex PCR; TCRdb holds only in-frame clones, not every one. Clone size and V and J calls were adopted from that table, with D and trimming inferred from the DNA. The sample includes 250,000 or so clones, 84% of them seen just once. The clonotype originates from a man in his fifties who had recovered from COVID-19. Sequencing was performed on PBMCs or T cells enriched from blood (not recorded which).

CDR3 protein: CASSHRTGRGEKLFF. The CDR3 nucleotides read TGTGCCAGCAGCCACCGTACAGGGAGAGGTGAAAAACTGTTTTTT. This chain uses TRBV11-2 with TRBJ1-4, with D perhaps TRBD1 (6 bases). The CDR3 runs to 15 residues. CDR1 and CDR2 from the germline V gene are SGHAT and FQNNGV. Trimming took off 5 bases at V and 7 bases at J, with 17 bases between the two ends.